Sequencing of this T cell receptor (beta chain) was carried out in a study of T cells in Graves' hyperthyroidism and ophthalmopathy. This clonotype was found a few times. Using RNA transcripts as the source, TCR beta CDR3 regions were amplified. RT-PCR in the first round (using the HTBI primer set) targeted the TCR CDR3. MiXCR was run by TCRdb on the multiplex PCR reads, yielding one entry per CDR3 protein. The table records hundreds of thousands of distinct CDR3 sequences, roughly 15% of them present only once. V was cut by 3 bases and J by 2 bases, with 3 bases left in between. Per germline, CDR1 DFQATT and CDR2 SNEGSKA (reference sequence). The CDR3 totals 11 residues.

The rearrangement links TRBV20-1 to TRBJ2-3, with D uncertain. Sample: blood. The TCR originated in a woman younger than 45 with Graves' hyperthyroidism. The CDR3 region is CSARFTDTQYF. The CDR3, as DNA: TGCAGTGCTAGGTTCACAGATACGCAGTATTTT.